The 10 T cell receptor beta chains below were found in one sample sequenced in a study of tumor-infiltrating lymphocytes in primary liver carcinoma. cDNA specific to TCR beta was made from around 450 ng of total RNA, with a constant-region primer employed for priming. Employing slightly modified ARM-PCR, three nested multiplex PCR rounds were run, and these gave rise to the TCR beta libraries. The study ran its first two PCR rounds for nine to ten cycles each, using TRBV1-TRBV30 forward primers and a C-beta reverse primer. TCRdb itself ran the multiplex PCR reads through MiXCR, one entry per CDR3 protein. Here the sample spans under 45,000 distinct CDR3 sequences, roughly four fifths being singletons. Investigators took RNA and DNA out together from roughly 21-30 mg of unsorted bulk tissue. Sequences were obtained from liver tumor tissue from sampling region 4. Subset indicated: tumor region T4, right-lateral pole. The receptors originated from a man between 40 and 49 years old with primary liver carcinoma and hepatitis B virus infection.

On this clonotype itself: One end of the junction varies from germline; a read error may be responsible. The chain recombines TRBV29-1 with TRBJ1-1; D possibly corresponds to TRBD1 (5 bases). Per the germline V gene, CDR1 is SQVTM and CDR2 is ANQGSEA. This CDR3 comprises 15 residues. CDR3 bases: TGCAACGTTGGTCCAGGGTGGGGTATGGTCGCTGATGCTTTGTTT. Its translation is CNVGPGWGMVADALF.

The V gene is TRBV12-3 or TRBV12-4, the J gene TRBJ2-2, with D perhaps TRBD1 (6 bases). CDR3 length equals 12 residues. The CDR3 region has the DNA TGTACCGGCAGCCAACAGGGCAGGGAGCTGTTTTTT. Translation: CTGSQQGRELFF.

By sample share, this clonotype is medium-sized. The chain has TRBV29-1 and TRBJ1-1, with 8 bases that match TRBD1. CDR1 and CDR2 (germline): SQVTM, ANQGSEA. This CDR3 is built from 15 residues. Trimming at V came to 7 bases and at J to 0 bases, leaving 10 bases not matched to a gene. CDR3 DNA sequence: TGCAGCGGGTCAGGGGGCTGGGGAATGAACACTGAAGCTTTCTTT. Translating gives CSGSGGWGMNTEAFF. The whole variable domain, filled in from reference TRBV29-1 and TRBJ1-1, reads SAVISQKPSRDICQRGTSLTIQCQVDSQVTMMFWYRQQPGQSLTLIATANQGSEATYESGFVIDKFPISRPNLTFSTLTVSNMSPEDSSIYLCSGSGGWGMNTEAFFGQGTRLTVV.

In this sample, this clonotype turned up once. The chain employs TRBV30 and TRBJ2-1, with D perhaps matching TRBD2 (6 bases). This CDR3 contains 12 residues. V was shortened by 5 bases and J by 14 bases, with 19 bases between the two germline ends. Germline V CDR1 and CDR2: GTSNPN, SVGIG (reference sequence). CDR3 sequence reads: CAWGQSGEKEFF. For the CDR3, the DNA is TGTGCCTGGGGTCAGTCGGGGGAGAAAGAGTTCTTC.

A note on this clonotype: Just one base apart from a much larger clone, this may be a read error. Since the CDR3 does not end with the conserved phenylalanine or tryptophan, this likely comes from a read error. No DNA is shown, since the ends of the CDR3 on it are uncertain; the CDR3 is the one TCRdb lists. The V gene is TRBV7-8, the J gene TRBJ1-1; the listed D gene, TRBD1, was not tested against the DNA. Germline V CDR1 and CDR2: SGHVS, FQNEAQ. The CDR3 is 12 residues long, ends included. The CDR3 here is CASSLGAGEASS.

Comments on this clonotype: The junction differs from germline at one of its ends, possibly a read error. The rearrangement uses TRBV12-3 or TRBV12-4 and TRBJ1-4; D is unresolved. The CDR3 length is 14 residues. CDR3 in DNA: TGTGCCAATAGTTTAAGTGGGGTTGGTGAAGAACTGTTTTTT. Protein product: CANSLSGVGEELFF.

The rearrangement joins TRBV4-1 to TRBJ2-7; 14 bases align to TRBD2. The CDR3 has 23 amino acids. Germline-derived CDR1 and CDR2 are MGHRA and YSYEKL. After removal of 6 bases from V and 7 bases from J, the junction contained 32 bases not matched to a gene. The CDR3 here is CASSLLPGQGIPTSGRAGGEQYF. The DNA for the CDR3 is TGCGCCAGCAGTCTTCTACCGGGACAGGGGATACCGACTAGCGGGAGGGCAGGGGGAGAGCAGTACTTC.

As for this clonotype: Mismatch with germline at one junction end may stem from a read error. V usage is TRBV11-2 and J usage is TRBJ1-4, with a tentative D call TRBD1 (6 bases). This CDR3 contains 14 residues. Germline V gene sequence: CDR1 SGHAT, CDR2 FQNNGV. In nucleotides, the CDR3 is TGTGCCAACAGCTTAGATCATGGGGGGCCCAGGCTGTTTTTT. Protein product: CANSLDHGGPRLFF. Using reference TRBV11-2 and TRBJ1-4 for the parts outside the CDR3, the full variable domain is EAGVAQSPRYKIIEKRQSVAFWCNPISGHATLYWYQQILGQGPKLLIQFQNNGVVDDSQLPKDRFSAERLKGVDSTLKIQPAKLEDSAVYLCANSLDHGGPRLFFGSGTQLSVL.

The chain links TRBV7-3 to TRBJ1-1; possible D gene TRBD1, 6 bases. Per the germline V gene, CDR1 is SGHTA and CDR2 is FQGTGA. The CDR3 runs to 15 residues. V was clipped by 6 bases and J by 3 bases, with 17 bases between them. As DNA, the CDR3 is TGTGCCAGCAGTCCAATGGGGGGCCGGTACACTGAAGCTTTCTTT. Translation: CASSPMGGRYTEAFF.

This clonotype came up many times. The CDR3 nucleotides are TGTGCCAGCAGCCTTCCCGGGGGGCGGAATGAGCAGTTCTTC. Its protein is CASSLPGGRNEQFF. The V and J genes are TRBV7-9 and TRBJ2-1, with a tentative D call TRBD2 (7 bases). Germline V gene data show CDR1 as SEHNR and CDR2 as FQNEAQ (reference sequence). Trimming removed 5 bases at V and 7 bases at J, with 15 bases between. This CDR3 spans 14 amino acids.